These 7 T cell receptor beta chains were sequenced from one sample in a study of blood T cells in healthy people across ages. For the second PCR, which ran for roughly 6 to 11 cycles, a sample-barcoded 5' primer and a J-beta primer mix were used. TCRdb re-derived calls from the 5' RACE reads in MiXCR, one entry per CDR3 protein. The sample lists approximately 490,000 distinct CDR3 sequences, more than 20% occurring once. These data were likewise used in another study, on T cells of mothers and their children.

The sample taken for sequencing was blood. The source of these receptors is a boy younger than 18 in good health.

The chain combines TRBV28 with TRBJ1-5; TRBD1 might be the D (6 bases). Germline V gives CDR1 MDHEN, CDR2 SYDVKM. V lost 3 bases and J 7 bases, leaving 13 bases between the germline ends. This CDR3 has 14 residues. The CDR3 DNA sequence: TGTGCCAGCAGTTTTCTCGCCAGGGGACAGCCCCAGCATTTT. Its translation: CASSFLARGQPQHF.

The chain is built from TRBV5-1 and TRBJ2-5; D may match TRBD1 or TRBD2 (7 bases each). Matching the DNA end better, TRBJ2-1 makes the J call doubtful. This CDR3 region has 14 residues. Germline V lookup: CDR1 SGHRS, CDR2 YFSETQ. DNA of the CDR3: TGCGCCAGCAGCTTAAATACAGGGGAGGGTGAGCAGTTCTTC. Translation: CASSLNTGEGEQFF.

The chain employs TRBV6-6 and TRBJ2-7; D is undetermined. The CDR3 covers 14 residues. V was clipped by 5 bases and J by 4 bases, with 15 bases between them. Germline V lookup: CDR1 MNHNY, CDR2 SVGAGI (reference sequence). The CDR3 DNA is TGTGCCAGCAGTCTCAGCATTTACCATTACGAGCAGTACTTC. Its translation: CASSLSIYHYEQYF.

This chain uses TRBV29-1 with TRBJ2-2; 8 bases match TRBD2. This CDR3 comprises 14 residues. V trimming: 4 bases; J trimming: 2 bases; junction bases outside the gene matches: 3. Per germline, CDR1 SQVTM and CDR2 ANQGSEA. In nucleotides, the CDR3 is TGCAGCGTTGGACTAGCGTTAAACACCGGGGAGCTGTTTTTT. Its translation is CSVGLALNTGELFF.

The chain has TRBV20-1 and TRBJ2-7, with D tentatively TRBD1 (5 bases). Germline values: CDR1 DFQATT, CDR2 SNEGSKA (reference sequence). The CDR3 runs 12 residues. V lost 4 bases and J lost 0, with 7 bases in between. CDR3 sequence (DNA): TGCAGTGCTAAAGGGGACTCCTACGAGCAGTACTTC. This codes for CSAKGDSYEQYF.

The table lists this clonotype with a few counts. V and J are TRBV7-8 and TRBJ2-7; no clear D gene. This CDR3 is built from 11 residues. V lost 5 bases to trimming and J lost 6 bases, with 8 bases between them. CDR1 is SGHVS and CDR2 is FQNEAQ in the germline V gene. CDR3 nucleotides: TGTGCCAGCAGCCGGCTGCGCGAGCAGTACTTC. It codes for CASSRLREQYF.

This clonotype was seen many times. The V call is TRBV4-1, the J call TRBJ2-2; D remains unclear. Trimming took 1 base from V and 0 from J, leaving 9 bases between them. The CDR3 covers 16 residues. Germline V gene data show CDR1 as MGHRA and CDR2 as YSYEKL. The CDR3 coding sequence is TGCGCCAGCAGCCAAGTTGCGAACGCGAACACCGGGGAGCTGTTTTTT. It translates to CASSQVANANTGELFF.